These 16 T cell receptor beta chains originate from one sample sequenced in a study of metastatic and nonmetastatic thyroid tumors. TCRdb re-analyzed the PCR reads through MiXCR. The data hold approximately 35,000 clones, with 33% observed a single time. All patients were treatment-naive before thyroid surgery. What was sequenced was tumor tissue. The receptors come from a female donor with papillary thyroid cancer or a benign thyroid nodule (not recorded which). Some clones in this sample may be carry-over from other donors' samples.

CDR3 sequence: CASSRTKSRTHPVDSPLHF. In DNA form, the CDR3 reads TGTGCCAGCAGCCGAACAAAATCCAGGACACACCCGGTGGATTCACCCCTCCACTTT. This sequence joins TRBV6-2 or TRBV6-3 and TRBJ1-6, with D possibly matching TRBD1 (5 bases). Between the trimmed V and J ends, which lost 6 bases and 8 bases, there was a span of 29 bases. The CDR3 extends over 19 amino acids. Per germline, CDR1 MNHEY and CDR2 SVGEGT.

V is TRBV27 and J is TRBJ1-6; 9 bases are a match to TRBD1. The CDR3 covers 14 residues. Germline V CDR1 and CDR2: MNHEY, SMNVEV (reference sequence). The J segment lost 7 bases and the V segment lost 2 bases, leaving 0 bases of the junction unmatched. CDR3 sequence reads: CASSLGTGNSPLHF. The CDR3 DNA reads as TGTGCCAGCAGTTTAGGGACAGGGAATTCACCCCTCCACTTT.

The chain carries TRBV7-2 and TRBJ2-1; D gene ambiguous. From germline, CDR1 is SGHTA and CDR2 FQGNSA. Trimming left V 0 bases short and J 6 bases short, with 15 bases between. This CDR3 region has 16 residues. In DNA, the CDR3 is TGTGCCAGCAGCTTAGCGCTCAGATACTCTCGCAATGAGCAGTTCTTC. This encodes CASSLALRYSRNEQFF.

The J gene is TRBJ2-7, the V gene TRBV12-3 or TRBV12-4, with 10 bases identical to TRBD2. The V and J ends lost 1 base and 5 bases, in that order; junction bases with no gene match: 5. The CDR3 runs to 15 residues. The CDR3 here is CASSLGRLAGDEQYF. The CDR3 DNA reads as TGTGCCAGCAGTTTAGGAAGGCTAGCGGGAGACGAGCAGTACTTC.

This clone was counted a few times. V is TRBV28 and J is TRBJ2-7; the D is unclear. This CDR3 region has 13 residues. The V gene's germline CDR1 is MDHEN and CDR2 SYDVKM. V was cut by 7 bases and J by 4 bases, with 14 bases left in between. CDR3 nucleotides: TGTGCCAGCACCGACCTGTTTCCATACGAGCAGTACTTC. Its translation: CASTDLFPYEQYF.

The chain is built from TRBV29-1 and TRBJ1-4; D is possibly TRBD1 (6 bases). The germline V and J ends were trimmed by 0 bases and 11 bases, with 19 bases remaining between them. The CDR3 extends over 15 amino acids. CDR1 and CDR2 (germline): SQVTM, ANQGSEA. This CDR3 reads CSVEDGGQGFGKLFF. The CDR3 nucleotides read TGCAGCGTTGAAGATGGGGGCCAGGGATTCGGGAAACTGTTTTTT.

The V call is TRBV12-3 or TRBV12-4, the J call TRBJ1-5; tentatively, D is TRBD1 (5 bases). The ends were cut back, 8 bases at V and 7 bases at J, with 12 bases in the middle. CDR3 length equals 12 residues. The CDR3 loop is CASGGERQPQHF. CDR3 sequence (DNA): TGTGCCAGCGGGGGGGAAAGACAGCCCCAGCATTTT.

Only a few counts were recorded for this clone. The V and J genes are TRBV15 and TRBJ2-7; 9 positions agree with TRBD2. The V gene's germline CDR1 is LNHNV and CDR2 YYDKDF (reference sequence). This CDR3 region has 14 residues. Trimming took 5 bases from V and 5 from J; bases not matched to a gene: 7. CDR3: CATSVSGREDEQYF. CDR3 nucleotides: TGTGCCACCAGCGTTAGCGGGAGAGAGGACGAGCAGTACTTC.

The CDR3 bases are TGTGCCAGCAGCGAAATCAGCGGGAGGGCTTACAATGAGCAGTTCTTC. Translation gives CASSEISGRAYNEQFF. The chain carries TRBV11-2 and TRBJ2-1, with 10 bases fitting TRBD2. Unmatched junction bases numbered 8, after V lost 5 bases and J lost 4 bases. There are 16 residues in the CDR3. Germline assignment: CDR1 SGHAT and CDR2 FQNNGV.

The CDR3 DNA is TGTGCCAGCAGTTTGAGGGCGGCCGGGGAGCTGTTTTTT. The encoded protein is CASSLRAAGELFF. The chain has TRBV6-1 and TRBJ2-2; D is possibly TRBD2 (5 bases). The V end was cut by 5 bases, the J end by 6 bases, with 10 bases between. The CDR3 is made up of 13 amino acids. Germline V lookup: CDR1 MNHNS, CDR2 SASEGT.

The chain couples TRBV20-1 to TRBJ2-2; perhaps TRBD1 as D (5 bases). Trimming pared 2 bases from V and 0 bases from J, leaving 10 bases between. The germline gives CDR1 DFQATT, CDR2 SNEGSKA (reference sequence). CDR3 length equals 15 residues. In DNA form, the CDR3 reads TGCAGTGCTAGAAGTCGACAGTCGAACACCGGGGAGCTGTTTTTT. The encoded protein is CSARSRQSNTGELFF.

J is TRBJ1-2 and V is TRBV20-1; D gene unclear. Germline assignment: CDR1 DFQATT and CDR2 SNEGSKA (reference sequence). CDR3 length: 12 amino acids. V was shortened by 6 bases and J by 8 bases, with 16 bases between the two germline ends. Here the CDR3 reads CSARTNMGGYTF. The CDR3 DNA sequence: TGCAGTGCGAGAACCAATATGGGCGGCTACACCTTC.

Turning to this clone: The junction shows a germline mismatch at one end, possibly a read error. CDR3 sequence reads: CASSPGPAQPTDTQYF. The CDR3 DNA sequence: TGTGCCAGCAGCCCCGGACCAGCCCAACCTACAGATACTCAGTATTTT. The chain recombines TRBV6-5 with TRBJ2-3; D gene ambiguous. The CDR3 sequence is 16 residues long. The germline V gene has CDR1 MNHEY and CDR2 SVGAGI.

This clone was found once. The chain recombines TRBV3-1 with TRBJ1-2; 10 bases line up with TRBD1. Germline CDR1 and CDR2: LGHDT and YNNKEL (reference sequence). This CDR3 comprises 15 residues. V lost 4 bases, J lost 8 bases, and 10 bases stayed unmatched. The CDR3 loop reads CASSLRGQGRLGYTF. CDR3 nucleotides: TGTGCCAGCAGCCTAAGGGGACAGGGGAGGTTGGGCTACACCTTC.

The rearrangement links TRBV6-1 to TRBJ2-2, with D tentatively TRBD2 (6 bases). V was cut by 8 bases and J by 6 bases, with 13 bases left in between. The CDR3 length is 13 residues. CDR1 and CDR2 (germline): MNHNS, SASEGT. CDR3 protein: CASGVGEAGELFF. CDR3 nucleotide sequence: TGTGCCAGCGGAGTAGGGGAGGCCGGGGAGCTGTTTTTT.

This clone was seen only once. The rearrangement joins TRBV4-3 to TRBJ2-3; D could derive from TRBD1 or TRBD2 (5 bases each). Per germline, CDR1 LGHNA and CDR2 YSLEER. With 0 bases removed from V and 11 bases from J, the gap between germline ends came to 21 bases. The CDR3 has 16 residues. This chain's CDR3 is CASSQDWGRTDEGQYF. The CDR3 DNA reads TGCGCCAGCAGCCAAGACTGGGGACGGACGGATGAAGGGCAGTATTTT.